This is a list of T cell receptor beta chains from one sample in a study of early T cells in non-severe SARS-CoV-2 infection. One entry per CDR3 protein, called by TCRdb with MiXCR from the 5' RACE reads. Of approximately 50,000 distinct CDR3 sequences listed, about 10% are singletons. Sequencing input: whole blood. Receptor source: an adult who was a healthcare worker with PCR-confirmed SARS-CoV-2 infection or an uninfected control (not recorded which). CDR3s include the opening cysteine and the closing phenylalanine or tryptophan. D genes are given only for firm matches. Clone size is shown for a subset of rows, as once, few, many or a class of expanded clone.

>TRBJ1-5|few|16|.|TRBV4-2
CASSLKSDYSNQPQHF
TGTGCCAGCAGCCTTAAGAGTGATTATAGCAATCAGCCCCAGCATTTT
>TRBJ2-1|many|17|TRBD1|TRBV11-2
CASRPWDRGAPSSEQFF
TGTGCCAGCAGACCGTGGGACAGGGGTGCCCCTTCCAGTGAGCAGTTCTTC
>TRBJ2-2|.|16|TRBD1|TRBV6-5
CASRRQGAINTGELFF
TGTGCCAGCAGAAGACAGGGGGCCATTAACACCGGGGAGCTGTTTTTT
>TRBJ2-7|few|15|.|TRBV30
CAWRYPRDGTYEQYF
TGTGCCTGGAGGTACCCCCGGGACGGCACCTACGAGCAGTACTTC
>TRBJ2-4|.|16|TRBD2|TRBV20-1
CSARLAGARSKNIQYF
TGCAGTGCCCGTCTGGCGGGAGCTAGGTCCAAAAACATTCAGTACTTC
>TRBJ1-2|many|9|.|TRBV20-1
CSADYGYTF
TGCAGTGCTGACTATGGCTACACCTTC
>TRBJ1-4|few|14|TRBD1|TRBV28
CASSFGTGYEKLFF
TGTGCCAGCAGCTTCGGGACAGGGTACGAAAAACTGTTTTTT
>TRBJ2-1|few|16|TRBD2|TRBV7-9
CASSLGPSGFYNEQFF
TGTGCCAGCAGCTTAGGCCCTAGCGGATTCTACAATGAGCAGTTCTTC
>TRBJ2-1|few|14|TRBD2|TRBV9
CASSPRLADNEQFF
TGTGCCAGCAGCCCGAGACTAGCGGACAATGAGCAGTTCTTC
>TRBJ1-5|many|14|.|TRBV14
CASSPWDKNQPQHF
TGTGCCAGCAGCCCTTGGGACAAAAATCAGCCCCAGCATTTT
>TRBJ2-7|.|15|.|TRBV3-1
CASSQGGRGPKEQYF
TGTGCCAGCAGCCAAGGTGGTCGGGGGCCGAAAGAGCAGTACTTC
>TRBJ1-1|.|16|.|TRBV5-1
CASERVPREMNTEAFF
TGCGCCAGCGAAAGGGTACCCCGGGAGATGAACACTGAAGCTTTCTTT
>TRBJ2-7|.|16|TRBD1|TRBV12-3/TRBV12-4
CASSLGLGQSAYEQYF
TGTGCCAGCAGTTTAGGGTTGGGACAGTCAGCTTACGAGCAGTACTTC
>TRBJ2-7|medium-sized|16|TRBD1|TRBV6-5
CASSYGGTGVTYEQYF
TGTGCCAGCAGTTACGGGGGGACAGGAGTAACCTACGAGCAGTACTTC
>TRBJ2-7|many|13|.|TRBV28
CASTFGLSYEQYF
TGTGCCAGTACCTTCGGGCTATCCTACGAGCAGTACTTC
>TRBJ1-1|few|14|.|TRBV27
CASSSGGLNTEAFF
TGTGCCAGCAGTTCCGGGGGGCTAAACACTGAAGCTTTCTTT
>TRBJ1-1|many|16|.|TRBV27
CASSSIGGAGNTEAFF
TGTGCCAGCAGTTCCATTGGAGGCGCCGGGAACACTGAAGCTTTCTTT
>TRBJ2-1|many|13|.|TRBV5-6
CASSTGLTNEQFF
TGTGCCAGCAGCACGGGACTTACCAATGAGCAGTTCTTC
>TRBJ2-7|many|16|.|TRBV28
CASTNSFGQGDDEQYF
TGTGCCAGCACCAACTCATTTGGGCAGGGAGATGACGAGCAGTACTTC
>TRBJ2-7|many|12|.|TRBV20-1
CSARRDSYEQYF
TGCAGTGCTAGGAGGGACTCCTACGAGCAGTACTTC